This T cell receptor (beta chain) was captured in a study of regulatory T cells in long-lasting Graves disease. General observations from the study: Patients with persistent disease showed a bias toward TRBV28, TRBJ1-2 and TRBJ2-5. Persistent Graves' patients showed less TCR diversity than newly diagnosed ones.

Library construction for TCR beta used iRepertoire HTBI primers and Arm-PCR of CDR3 regions. TCRdb redid the calling of the multiplex PCR reads with MiXCR, one entry per CDR3 protein. The table records roughly 400,000 distinct CDR3 sequences, approximately 15% of them present only once. In the case of this clonotype: The antigen is not known.

This CDR3 is 14 amino acids long. Trimming took off 6 bases at V and 5 bases at J, with 14 bases between the two ends. Germline CDR1 is SNHLY and CDR2 is FYNNEI. Regarding time point: newly diagnosed GD, antithyroid drugs for less than 3 months. RNA extracted from PBMCs served as the sequencing template. Blood from the periphery, around 9 milliliters in all, was drawn into EDTA tubes. These data also featured in a second study, about T cells in Graves' hyperthyroidism and ophthalmopathy. From that paper: Patients aged 18 to 65 had newly diagnosed hyperthyroidism of under 2 months' duration.

This TCR derives from a woman between 40 and 55 years old with Graves disease. The sequences come from peripheral blood mononuclear cells (PBMCs), collected at new diagnosis, from a patient treated with antithyroid drugs. V and J are TRBV2 and TRBJ2-4, with a tentative D call TRBD1 (6 bases). Written as DNA, the CDR3 is TGTGCCAGCAGACAGGGCGGGCTCGAAAACATTCAGTACTTC. Protein product: CASRQGGLENIQYF.